The next 27 T cell receptor beta chains were all read from a single sample in a study of shared clonotypes between healthy human individuals. Sequencing used immunoSEQ multiplex PCR; TCRdb keeps in-frame clones, though not all of them. Of about 700,000 clones listed, about 90% were seen once; the top ten hold about 24%. CD45RO-negative CD8 cells positively selected for CCR7 made up the naive population, which excluded terminally differentiated effector memory CD45RA+ cells. The sequencing sample was made of naive CD8+ T cells sorted from blood. The source of these receptors is a man aged 25-40 years in good health.

This chain connects TRBV5-1 to TRBJ1-5; 8 nucleotides line up with TRBD1. Losses at the gene ends were 4 bases for V and 7 bases for J; bases not matched to a gene: 7. CDR3 length: 14 amino acids. The germline V gene has CDR1 SGHRS and CDR2 YFSETQ. CDR3 coding DNA: TGCGCCAGCAGCGAGTACCAGGGGGCCCAGCCCCAGCATTTT. Amino acid sequence: CASSEYQGAQPQHF.

V gene TRBV7-9 combines with J gene TRBJ2-7; D is uncertain. Trimming left V 5 bases short and J 0 bases short, with 11 bases between. Germline V gives CDR1 SEHNR, CDR2 FQNEAQ (reference sequence). The CDR3 is 14 residues long. The CDR3 loop is CASSLPSVSYEQYF. DNA of the CDR3: TGTGCCAGCAGCCTACCGAGCGTCTCCTACGAGCAGTACTTC.

The chain is built from TRBV6-4 and TRBJ1-2; D is uncertain. CDR1 and CDR2 from the germline V gene are MRHNA and SNTAGT. Trimming shortened V by 0 bases and J by 4 bases, and 9 bases separated the two germline ends. CDR3 length: 14 amino acids. The CDR3 is CASSDSRALYGYTF. CDR3 in DNA: TGTGCCAGCAGTGACTCAAGGGCCCTCTATGGCTACACCTTC.

The V and J genes are TRBV11-2 and TRBJ2-1; TRBD1 matches 11 bases. The germline CDR1 and CDR2 sequences are SGHAT and FQNNGV. The CDR3 is 15 amino acids. With 5 bases clipped from V and 10 bases from J, the junction kept 10 bases outside the gene matches. CDR3 in amino acids: CASSRGQGAIREQFF. In nucleotides, the CDR3 is TGTGCCAGCAGCCGCGGACAGGGGGCAATTCGGGAGCAGTTCTTC.

The chain employs TRBV9 and TRBJ1-4, with 9 nucleotides matching TRBD1. This CDR3 contains 15 residues. Germline CDR1 reads SGDLS; CDR2 reads YYNGEE. Trimming removed 5 bases from V and 6 bases from J; junction bases left unmatched: 8. In nucleotides, the CDR3 is TGTGCCAGCAGGGGCACAGGGGGCAAGGATGAAAAACTGTTTTTT. Protein product: CASRGTGGKDEKLFF.

The table lists this clone with a few counts. Other DNA variants within this sample encode the same CDR3. The V gene is TRBV11-2, the J gene TRBJ2-7, with unresolved D. Germline V lookup: CDR1 SGHAT, CDR2 FQNNGV. Trimming took 0 bases from V and 4 from J, leaving 7 bases between them. The length of the CDR3 is 13 residues. The CDR3 protein is CASSLDPRYEQYF. CDR3 in DNA: TGTGCCAGCAGCTTAGACCCCAGATACGAGCAGTACTTC.

A word on this clone: A junction end diverges from the germline sequence, so it may reflect a read error. The CDR3 loop reads CASSMGLAAYNEQFF. CDR3 coding DNA: TGTGCTAGCAGCATGGGACTAGCGGCTTACAATGAGCAGTTCTTC. The rearrangement links TRBV7-7 to TRBJ2-1, with TRBD2 matching over 11 bases. Germline V gene lookup returns CDR1 SSHAT and CDR2 FNYEAQ (reference sequence). CDR3 length: 15 amino acids.

The chain has TRBV2 and TRBJ1-5; D not resolved. This CDR3 contains 13 residues. Germline values: CDR1 SNHLY, CDR2 FYNNEI. The germline V and J ends were trimmed by 4 bases and 8 bases, with 12 bases remaining between them. DNA of the CDR3: TGTGCCAGCAGTGGAAGGTCTTTGGAGCCCCAGCATTTT. This gives the protein CASSGRSLEPQHF. The whole variable domain, remainder taken from reference TRBV2 and TRBJ1-5, is EPEVTQTPSHQVTQMGQEVILRCVPISNHLYFYWYRQILGQKVEFLVSFYNNEISEKSEIFDDQFSVERPDGSNFTLKIRSTKLEDSAMYFCASSGRSLEPQHFGDGTRLSIL.

The chain employs TRBV19 and TRBJ2-5, with TRBD1 identical over 9 bases. This CDR3 is built from 16 residues. The V segment lost 3 bases and the J segment 4 bases; nucleotides outside the gene matches: 9. Germline assignment: CDR1 LNHDA and CDR2 SQIVND (reference sequence). In DNA form, the CDR3 reads TGTGCCAGTAGTATCTTGGACAGGGGAGTAGGAGAGACCCAGTACTTC. It specifies CASSILDRGVGETQYF.

The gene calls are TRBV29-1 and TRBJ2-1; 7 nucleotides line up with TRBD2. Losses at the gene ends were 6 bases for V and 4 bases for J; bases not matched to a gene: 15. The CDR3 consists of 16 residues. Germline assignment: CDR1 SQVTM and CDR2 ANQGSEA. In DNA form, the CDR3 reads TGCAGCGTCGAGGGCCATGTAGCGGGTTGGTACAATGAGCAGTTCTTC. Amino acid sequence: CSVEGHVAGWYNEQFF.

This chain uses TRBV7-8 with TRBJ2-7; 8 bases are a match to TRBD2. CDR1 SGHVS and CDR2 FQNEAQ come from the germline V gene. This CDR3 is 17 amino acids long. V shed 2 bases and J 4 bases; nucleotides not matched to a gene: 13. CDR3 protein: CASSLIKGSGRVYEQYF. CDR3 DNA: TGTGCCAGCAGCTTAATAAAGGGCAGCGGGAGAGTTTACGAGCAGTACTTC.

The V and J genes are TRBV5-1 and TRBJ2-1; 9 nucleotides agree with TRBD2. J was trimmed by 7 bases and V by 0 bases; bases with no gene match: 11. CDR3 size: 17 residues. Germline CDR1 reads SGHRS; CDR2 reads YFSETQ. Here the CDR3 DNA reads TGCGCCAGCAGCTTGGCCGGTTTAGCGGGAGCGCGGAATGAGCAGTTCTTC. Translation: CASSLAGLAGARNEQFF.

The genes are TRBV11-2 and TRBJ2-7; no reliable D call. The germline V gene has CDR1 SGHAT and CDR2 FQNNGV. V was pared by 0 bases and J by 7 bases, with 13 bases between. This CDR3 is 14 amino acids long. CDR3 in DNA: TGTGCCAGCAGCTTAGATGTGGACCCGGAAGAGCAGTACTTC. This codes for CASSLDVDPEEQYF.

This chain uses TRBV9 with TRBJ1-3; the match to TRBD1 covers 7 bases. The germline CDR1 and CDR2 sequences are SGDLS and YYNGEE. The CDR3 extends over 15 amino acids. Trimming at V came to 4 bases and at J to 4 bases, leaving 8 bases not matched to a gene. The CDR3 region has the DNA TGTGCCAGCAGCCCTTCGACAGGGATCGGAAACACCATATATTTT. Protein: CASSPSTGIGNTIYF.

The chain joins TRBV27 to TRBJ2-2, with 10 bases that match TRBD2. CDR1 MNHEY and CDR2 SMNVEV come from the germline V gene (reference sequence). Trimming took 3 bases from V and 4 from J; bases not matched to a gene: 11. The CDR3 extends over 18 amino acids. This CDR3 reads CASSFFASGSTGTGELFF. Here the CDR3 DNA reads TGTGCCAGCAGTTTTTTCGCTAGCGGGAGTACTGGCACCGGGGAGCTGTTTTTT.

V usage is TRBV28 and J usage is TRBJ1-1, with D tentatively TRBD1 (5 bases). The germline gives CDR1 MDHEN, CDR2 SYDVKM. The CDR3 consists of 13 residues. V lost 7 bases, J lost 4 bases, and 13 bases lay in between. The CDR3 protein is CASNSGGGTEAFF. For the CDR3, the DNA is TGTGCCAGCAACTCCGGTGGGGGCACTGAAGCTTTCTTT.

The rearrangement links TRBV7-6 to TRBJ2-7, with TRBD1 as a possible D gene (6 bases). The V gene's germline CDR1 is SGHVS and CDR2 FNYEAQ. V dropped 1 base and J dropped 4 bases, with 14 bases sitting between them. The CDR3 loop spans 15 amino acids. The CDR3 region is CASSLEAGEPYEQYF. The CDR3 DNA reads as TGTGCCAGCAGCTTAGAGGCAGGGGAGCCATACGAGCAGTACTTC.

V gene TRBV10-1 combines with J gene TRBJ2-1; no clear D gene. From germline, CDR1 is WNHNN and CDR2 SYGVQD (reference sequence). V lost 0 bases and J lost 8, with 5 bases in between. The CDR3 runs 12 residues. CDR3 bases: TGCGCCAGCAGTGAGTCGAGTCATGAGCAGTTCTTC. Translated, it gives CASSESSHEQFF.

The rearrangement links TRBV6-4 to TRBJ2-7; D is unresolved. The V and J ends lost 10 bases and 7 bases respectively, with 11 bases between them. This CDR3 region has 10 residues. Germline values: CDR1 MRHNA, CDR2 SNTAGT. DNA of the CDR3: TGTGCCAACGGACGGTGGGAGCAGTACTTC. Its translation is CANGRWEQYF.

The V call is TRBV30, the J call TRBJ2-1, with TRBD2 matching over 11 bases. The trim removed 0 bases at V and 4 bases at J, leaving 2 bases unmatched. The length of the CDR3 is 15 residues. Germline V CDR1 and CDR2: GTSNPN, SVGIG (reference sequence). The CDR3 sequence is CAWSVGTSGYNEQFF. CDR3 nucleotide sequence: TGTGCCTGGAGTGTGGGGACTAGCGGATACAATGAGCAGTTCTTC.

The rearrangement uses TRBV14 and TRBJ2-1; 14 bases are a match to TRBD2. The V gene end was trimmed by 0 bases and the J gene end by 5 bases; junction bases not matched to a gene: 3. There are 17 residues in the CDR3. From germline, CDR1 is SGHDN and CDR2 FVKESK. CDR3 sequence: CASSQDMGLAGDNEQFF. The CDR3 DNA sequence: TGTGCCAGCAGCCAAGACATGGGACTAGCGGGAGACAATGAGCAGTTCTTC.

V gene TRBV9 combines with J gene TRBJ1-5, with D tentatively TRBD1 (5 bases). Trimming took 0 bases from V and 8 from J, leaving 12 bases between them. Germline V lookup: CDR1 SGDLS, CDR2 YYNGEE. The length of the CDR3 is 14 residues. CDR3 sequence reads: CASSVGGSGEPQHF. The CDR3 DNA is TGTGCCAGCAGCGTAGGGGGCAGTGGTGAGCCCCAGCATTTT.

The V call is TRBV2, the J call TRBJ2-7, with TRBD1 matching 10 bases. In germline, CDR1 is SNHLY, CDR2 FYNNEI. Trimming at V came to 11 bases and at J to 3 bases, leaving 4 bases not matched to a gene. This CDR3 is 12 amino acids long. CDR3 nucleotides: TGTGCCGTCCGGGACAGGGGCTACGAGCAGTACTTC. Translating it yields CAVRDRGYEQYF.

This chain uses TRBV28 with TRBJ1-2; the match to TRBD1 covers 10 bases. The CDR3 extends over 17 amino acids. With V trimmed by 3 bases and J by 1 base, 8 bases remained unmatched. CDR1 MDHEN and CDR2 SYDVKM come from the germline V gene. The chain's CDR3 is CASSFLTGGLLNYGYTF. The CDR3 bases are TGTGCCAGCAGTTTTTTGACAGGGGGCCTCCTTAACTATGGCTACACCTTC.

The V and J genes are TRBV28 and TRBJ2-3; 12 bases are shared with TRBD1. CDR1 is MDHEN, CDR2 SYDVKM, per germline. V shed 3 bases and J 4 bases; nucleotides not matched to a gene: 11. This CDR3 is built from 18 residues. This CDR3 is CASSFLTGDRGLSDTQYF. The CDR3 DNA is TGTGCCAGCAGTTTCCTCACGGGGGACAGGGGGCTATCAGATACGCAGTATTTT.

The chain joins TRBV28 to TRBJ2-1; the D gene is possibly TRBD2 (5 bases). The CDR3 totals 13 residues. CDR1 is MDHEN, CDR2 SYDVKM, per germline. With 5 bases removed from V and 2 bases from J, the gap between germline ends came to 7 bases. CDR3 sequence (DNA): TGTGCCAGCAGTCCCGGGACCTACAATGAGCAGTTCTTC. Amino acids: CASSPGTYNEQFF.

V and J are TRBV21-1 and TRBJ2-3. TRBV21-1 has pseudogene status. This CDR3 has 17 residues. CDR3 sequence: CASSKGWRTAFSDTQYF. Here the CDR3 DNA reads TGTGCCAGCAGCAAAGGATGGCGGACCGCGTTCTCAGATACGCAGTATTTT.